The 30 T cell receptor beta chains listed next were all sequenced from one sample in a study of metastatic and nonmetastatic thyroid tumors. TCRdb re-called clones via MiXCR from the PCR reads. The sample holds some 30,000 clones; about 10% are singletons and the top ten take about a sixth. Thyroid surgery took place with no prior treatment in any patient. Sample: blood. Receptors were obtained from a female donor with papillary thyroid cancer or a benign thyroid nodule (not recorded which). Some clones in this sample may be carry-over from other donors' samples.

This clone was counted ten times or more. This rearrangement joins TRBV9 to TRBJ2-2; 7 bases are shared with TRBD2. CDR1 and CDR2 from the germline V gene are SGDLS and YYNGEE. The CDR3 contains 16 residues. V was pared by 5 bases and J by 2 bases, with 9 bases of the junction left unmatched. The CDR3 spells CASSASTGGNTGELFF. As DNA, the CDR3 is TGTGCCAGCAGTGCAAGCACGGGAGGAAACACCGGGGAGCTGTTTTTT.

The CDR3 DNA sequence: TGCGCCAGCAGCCAAGATCCTATTAGTTCAGGGAGATCCCATCAGCCCCAGCATTTT. As protein: CASSQDPISSGRSHQPQHF. This chain uses TRBV4-1 with TRBJ1-5, with D possibly TRBD1 on 5 matching bases. Germline values: CDR1 MGHRA, CDR2 YSYEKL. The CDR3 extends over 19 amino acids. The V and J ends lost 0 bases and 5 bases respectively, with 23 bases between them.

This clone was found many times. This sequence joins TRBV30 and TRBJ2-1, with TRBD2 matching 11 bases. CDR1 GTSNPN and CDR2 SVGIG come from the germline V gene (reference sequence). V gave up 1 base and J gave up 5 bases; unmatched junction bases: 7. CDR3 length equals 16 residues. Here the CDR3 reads CAWSGGGLAGNNEQFF. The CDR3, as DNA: TGTGCCTGGAGTGGGGGAGGACTAGCGGGCAACAATGAGCAGTTCTTC.

CDR3 DNA: TGCAGTGCTAGAATGGGAAGCGGGAGGGTCACAGATACGCAGTATTTT. Translating it yields CSARMGSGRVTDTQYF. This chain connects TRBV20-1 to TRBJ2-3; 10 bases match TRBD2. The germline CDR1 and CDR2 sequences are DFQATT and SNEGSKA (reference sequence). Trimming removed 2 bases from V and 2 bases from J; junction bases left unmatched: 7. The CDR3 contains 16 residues.

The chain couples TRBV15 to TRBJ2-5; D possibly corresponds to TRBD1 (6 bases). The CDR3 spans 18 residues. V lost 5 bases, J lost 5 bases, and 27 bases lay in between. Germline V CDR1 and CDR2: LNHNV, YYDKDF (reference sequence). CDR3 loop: CATSVRRGKGGSRETQYF. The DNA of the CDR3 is TGTGCCACCAGCGTGAGAAGAGGGAAAGGGGGAAGTCGGGAGACCCAGTACTTC.

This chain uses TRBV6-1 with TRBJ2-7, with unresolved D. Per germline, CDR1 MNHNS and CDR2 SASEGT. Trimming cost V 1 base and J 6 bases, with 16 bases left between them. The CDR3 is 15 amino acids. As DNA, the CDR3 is TGTGCCAGCAGTGAAGGCTCCTCCGTTCTGGGCGAGCAGTACTTC. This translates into CASSEGSSVLGEQYF.

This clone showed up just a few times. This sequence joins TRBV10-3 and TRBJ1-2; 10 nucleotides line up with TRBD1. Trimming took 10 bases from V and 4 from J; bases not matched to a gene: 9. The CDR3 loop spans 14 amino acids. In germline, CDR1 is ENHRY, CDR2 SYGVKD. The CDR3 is CATLAGTGVYGYTF. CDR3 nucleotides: TGTGCCACCCTAGCCGGGACAGGGGTCTATGGCTACACCTTC.

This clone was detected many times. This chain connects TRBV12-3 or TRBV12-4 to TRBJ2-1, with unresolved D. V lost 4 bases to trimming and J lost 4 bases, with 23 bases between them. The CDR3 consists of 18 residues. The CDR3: CASSSPLGPTLPYNEQFF. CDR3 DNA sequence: TGTGCCAGCAGTTCCCCCCTAGGGCCGACCTTACCTTACAATGAGCAGTTCTTC.

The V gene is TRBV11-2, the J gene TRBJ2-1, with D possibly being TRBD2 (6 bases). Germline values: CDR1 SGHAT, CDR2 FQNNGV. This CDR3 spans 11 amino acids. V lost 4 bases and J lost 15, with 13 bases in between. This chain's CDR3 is CASSSGEVWFF. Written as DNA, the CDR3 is TGTGCCAGCAGCTCGGGGGAAGTGTGGTTCTTC.

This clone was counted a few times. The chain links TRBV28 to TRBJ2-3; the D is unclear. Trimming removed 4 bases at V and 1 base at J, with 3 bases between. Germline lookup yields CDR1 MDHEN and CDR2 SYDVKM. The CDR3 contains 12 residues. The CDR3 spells CASSSGTDTQYF. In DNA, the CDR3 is TGTGCCAGCAGTTCCGGCACAGATACGCAGTATTTT.

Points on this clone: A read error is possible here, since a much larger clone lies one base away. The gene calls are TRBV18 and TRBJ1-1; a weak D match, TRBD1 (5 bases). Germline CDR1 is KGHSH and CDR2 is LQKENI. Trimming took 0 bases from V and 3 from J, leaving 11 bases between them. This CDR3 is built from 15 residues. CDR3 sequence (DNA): TGTGCCAGCTCACCACCGGCAGTCAGGGACACTGAAGCTTTCTTT. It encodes CASSPPAVRDTEAFF.

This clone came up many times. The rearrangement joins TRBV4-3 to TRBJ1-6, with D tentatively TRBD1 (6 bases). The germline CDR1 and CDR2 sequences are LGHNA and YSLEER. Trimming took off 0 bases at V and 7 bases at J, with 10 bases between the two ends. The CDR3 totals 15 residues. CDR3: CASSQEGQGNSPLHF. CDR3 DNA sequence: TGCGCCAGCAGCCAAGAGGGACAAGGGAATTCACCCCTCCACTTT.

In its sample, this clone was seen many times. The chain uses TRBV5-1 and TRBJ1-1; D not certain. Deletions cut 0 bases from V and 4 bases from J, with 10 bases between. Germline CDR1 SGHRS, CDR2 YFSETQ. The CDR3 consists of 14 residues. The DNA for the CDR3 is TGCGCCAGCAGCTTGGTTGGGGTGGGCACTGAAGCTTTCTTT. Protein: CASSLVGVGTEAFF.

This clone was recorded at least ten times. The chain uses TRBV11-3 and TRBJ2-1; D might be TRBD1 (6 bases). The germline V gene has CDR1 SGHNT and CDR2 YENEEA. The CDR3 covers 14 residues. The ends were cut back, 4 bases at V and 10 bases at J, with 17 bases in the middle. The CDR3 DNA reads TGTGCCAGCAGCTGGAACAGGGCCTCAAGCGAGCAGTTCTTC. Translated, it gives CASSWNRASSEQFF.

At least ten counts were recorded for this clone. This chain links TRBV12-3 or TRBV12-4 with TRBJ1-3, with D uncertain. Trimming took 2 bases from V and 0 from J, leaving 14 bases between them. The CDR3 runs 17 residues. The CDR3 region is CASSLSPWRDSGNTIYF. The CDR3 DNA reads TGTGCCAGCAGTTTAAGCCCGTGGAGGGACTCTGGAAACACCATATATTTT.

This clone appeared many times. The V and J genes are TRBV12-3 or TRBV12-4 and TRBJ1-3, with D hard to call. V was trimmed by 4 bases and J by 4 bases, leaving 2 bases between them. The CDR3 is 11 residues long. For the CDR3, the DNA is TGTGCCAGCAGTTCCGGAAACACCATATATTTT. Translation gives CASSSGNTIYF.

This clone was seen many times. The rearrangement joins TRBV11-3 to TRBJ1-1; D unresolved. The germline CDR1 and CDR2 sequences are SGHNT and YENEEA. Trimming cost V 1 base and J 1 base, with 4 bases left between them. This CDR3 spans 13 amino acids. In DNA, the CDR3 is TGTGCCAGCAGCTTAGGAGGGAACACTGAAGCTTTCTTT. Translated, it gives CASSLGGNTEAFF.

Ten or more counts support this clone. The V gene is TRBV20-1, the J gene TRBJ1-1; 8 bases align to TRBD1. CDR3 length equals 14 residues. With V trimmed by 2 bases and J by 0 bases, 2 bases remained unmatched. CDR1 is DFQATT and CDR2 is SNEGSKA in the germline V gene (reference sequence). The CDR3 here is CSARWGQVNTEAFF. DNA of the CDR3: TGCAGTGCTAGATGGGGACAGGTGAACACTGAAGCTTTCTTT.

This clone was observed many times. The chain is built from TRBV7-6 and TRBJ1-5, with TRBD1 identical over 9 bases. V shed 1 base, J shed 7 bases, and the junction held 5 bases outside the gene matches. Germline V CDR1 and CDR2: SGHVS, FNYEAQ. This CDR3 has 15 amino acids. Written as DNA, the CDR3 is TGTGCCAGCAGCTTAGAGACAGGGGGAGGGCAGCCCCAGCATTTT. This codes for CASSLETGGGQPQHF. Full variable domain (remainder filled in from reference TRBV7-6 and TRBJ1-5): GAGVSQSPRYKVTKRGQDVALRCDPISGHVSLYWYRQALGQGPEFLTYFNYEAQQDKSGLPNDRFSAERPEGSISTLTIQRTEQRDSAMYRCASSLETGGGQPQHFGDGTRLSIL.

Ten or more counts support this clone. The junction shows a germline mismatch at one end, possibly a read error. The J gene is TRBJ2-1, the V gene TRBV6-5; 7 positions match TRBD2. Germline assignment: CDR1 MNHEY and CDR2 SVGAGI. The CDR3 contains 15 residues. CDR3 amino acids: CAGSYGGTDYNEQFF. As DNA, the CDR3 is TGTGCCGGCAGTTACGGGGGGACGGATTACAATGAGCAGTTCTTC.

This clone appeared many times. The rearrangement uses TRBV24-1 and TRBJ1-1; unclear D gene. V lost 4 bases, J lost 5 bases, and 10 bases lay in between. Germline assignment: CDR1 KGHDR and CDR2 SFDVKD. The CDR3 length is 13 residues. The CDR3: CATSDRTFTEAFF. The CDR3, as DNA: TGTGCCACCAGTGACCGGACCTTTACTGAAGCTTTCTTT.

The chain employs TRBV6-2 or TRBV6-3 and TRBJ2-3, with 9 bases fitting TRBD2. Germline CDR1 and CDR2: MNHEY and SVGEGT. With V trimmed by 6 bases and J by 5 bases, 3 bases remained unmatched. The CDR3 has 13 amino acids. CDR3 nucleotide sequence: TGTGCCAGCAGGTGGACTAGCGTAGATACGCAGTATTTT. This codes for CASRWTSVDTQYF.

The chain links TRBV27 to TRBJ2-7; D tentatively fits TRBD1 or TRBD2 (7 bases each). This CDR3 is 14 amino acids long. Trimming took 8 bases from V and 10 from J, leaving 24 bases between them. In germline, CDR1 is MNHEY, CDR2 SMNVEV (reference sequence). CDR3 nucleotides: TGTGCCAGCCGCAGGGGGGGGCCCTCCTACGTTCAGTACTTC. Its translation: CASRRGGPSYVQYF.

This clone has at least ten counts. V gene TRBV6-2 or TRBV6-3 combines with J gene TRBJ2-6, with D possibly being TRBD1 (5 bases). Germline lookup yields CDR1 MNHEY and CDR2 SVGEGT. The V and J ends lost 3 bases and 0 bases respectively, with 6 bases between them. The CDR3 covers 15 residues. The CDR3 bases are TGTGCCAGCAGTTATGACAGCTCTGGGGCCAACGTCCTGACTTTC. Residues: CASSYDSSGANVLTF.

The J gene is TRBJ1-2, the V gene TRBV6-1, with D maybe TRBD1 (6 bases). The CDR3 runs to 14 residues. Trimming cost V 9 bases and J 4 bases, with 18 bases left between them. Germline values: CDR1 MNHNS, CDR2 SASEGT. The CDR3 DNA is TGTGCCAGTGACCGGGACACTCTATCCTATGGCTACACCTTC. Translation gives CASDRDTLSYGYTF.

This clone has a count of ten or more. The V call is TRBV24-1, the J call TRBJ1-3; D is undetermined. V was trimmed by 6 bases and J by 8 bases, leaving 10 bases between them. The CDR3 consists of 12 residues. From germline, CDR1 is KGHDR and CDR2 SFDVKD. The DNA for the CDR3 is TGTGCCACCAGTCCAGGAGGACACACCATATATTTT. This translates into CATSPGGHTIYF.

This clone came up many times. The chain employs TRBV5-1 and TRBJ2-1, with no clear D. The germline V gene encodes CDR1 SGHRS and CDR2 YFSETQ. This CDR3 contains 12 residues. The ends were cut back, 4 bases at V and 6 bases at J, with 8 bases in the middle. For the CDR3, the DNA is TGCGCCAGCAGCGCCTTTACCAATGAGCAGTTCTTC. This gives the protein CASSAFTNEQFF.

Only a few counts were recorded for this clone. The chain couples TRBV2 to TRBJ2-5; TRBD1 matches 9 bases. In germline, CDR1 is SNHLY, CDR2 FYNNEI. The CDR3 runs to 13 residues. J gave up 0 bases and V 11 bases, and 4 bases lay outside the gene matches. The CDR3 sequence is CAGDRGNQETQYF. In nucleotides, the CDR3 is TGTGCCGGTGACAGGGGGAACCAAGAGACCCAGTACTTC.

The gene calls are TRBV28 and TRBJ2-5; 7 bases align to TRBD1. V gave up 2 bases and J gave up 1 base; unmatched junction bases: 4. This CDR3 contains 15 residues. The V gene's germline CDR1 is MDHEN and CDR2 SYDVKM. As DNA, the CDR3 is TGTGCCAGCAGTTTACCCGGGACAGCCCAAGAGACCCAGTACTTC. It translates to CASSLPGTAQETQYF.

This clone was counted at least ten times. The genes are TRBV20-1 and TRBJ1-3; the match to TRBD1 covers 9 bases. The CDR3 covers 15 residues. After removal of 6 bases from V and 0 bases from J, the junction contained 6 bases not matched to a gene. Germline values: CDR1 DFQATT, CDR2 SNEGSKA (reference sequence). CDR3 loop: CSAWDRASSGNTIYF. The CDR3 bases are TGCAGTGCCTGGGACAGGGCGTCCTCTGGAAACACCATATATTTT.